This T cell receptor beta chain was recorded in a study of blood T cell repertoires in COVID-19 (TCRdb year 2020). Background on the whole study: Samples from collaborators originated in the United States, Italy and Spain and spanned both the acute and convalescent phases of COVID-19. The material from the prospective study consisted of cDNA or gDNA derived from T cells, B-cell-depleted T cells, or PBMCs. Deeply sampled blood TCRbeta repertoires from subjects exposed to, actively infected with, or recovered from COVID-19 were included in the dataset. The repertoires were made available in a free public database intended to serve as a resource for research on the immune response to SARS-CoV-2. The samples were drawn from two sources: the first 160 participants of the ongoing ImmuneRACE study, and 1,254 subjects contributed by 6 global collaborators. Sample metadata almost always included a de-identified subject ID, COVID-19 status, age in years and sex. Where HLA class I and class II types were available, the types were taken from metadata supplied by the sample provider, not from assay-based typing. Points the paper makes about the study in general: Clinical and demographic metadata were provided uncurated, with the amount varying by source and participant.

The immunoSEQ Assay, a bias-controlled multiplex PCR, was used to amplify TCRbeta CDR3 regions from genomic DNA. The original pipeline was this. Within the assay, amplification of reference gene primers was used to estimate how many nucleated cells each sample contained. To quantify the absolute abundance of each unique TCRbeta CDR3 rearrangement, sequence reads were collapsed and filtered. For each sample, productive Simpson clonality was calculated as the square root of Simpson's diversity index across productive rearrangements. TCRdb mirrors the immuneACCESS table, restricted to in-frame sequences. Some clones are absent from its copies; in checked studies, under half trace to an unresolved V gene, and the reason for the others is unknown. V, J and clone size derive from that table, while D and trimming were established from the DNA sequence. For this sample the table gives approximately 290,000 clones, of which 70% to 90% were detected only once. Jointly, the top ten make up roughly 4.3% of the sample.

At the junction V is shortened by 0 bases and J by 3 bases; bases outside the gene matches: 1. The CDR3 covers 15 residues, taking in both the cysteine and the phenylalanine. The kept DNA is CDR3 alone, 45 bases in frame from the first base. The germline V gene provides CDR1 KGHDR and CDR2 SFDVKD. Participants in the prospective study were enrolled through a virtual design, were aged about 18 to 90 years, and lived in roughly 24 United States geographic areas. Cohort assignment in the prospective study relied on participant-reported clinical history from a screening survey and a study questionnaire. Recovered participants in ImmuneRACE Cohort 3 were defined as having two consecutive negative NP/OP PCR tests, clearance from a healthcare professional, or resolution of symptoms. In the prospective study, mobile phlebotomists collected whole blood, serum and a nasopharyngeal or oropharyngeal swab from each participant. Over a roughly 2-month period, participants in the prospective study had the option of providing additional blood draws and questionnaires. Prospective study blood samples were shipped either frozen or at room temperature before DNA extraction.

This clone was seen many times. Its binding antigen is unknown. Qualities for individual bases were not recorded, and no much larger clone is one base off. The clonotype comes from a woman in her 30s who had recovered from COVID-19. Sample: PBMCs or T cells enriched from blood (not recorded which). The chain is encoded by TRBV24-1 joined to TRBJ2-3; 8 bases in the junction line up with TRBD2. The CDR3 region: CATSDLQRETDTQYF. The nucleotide sequence is TGTGCCACCAGTGATTTGCAGCGGGAGACAGATACGCAGTATTTT.